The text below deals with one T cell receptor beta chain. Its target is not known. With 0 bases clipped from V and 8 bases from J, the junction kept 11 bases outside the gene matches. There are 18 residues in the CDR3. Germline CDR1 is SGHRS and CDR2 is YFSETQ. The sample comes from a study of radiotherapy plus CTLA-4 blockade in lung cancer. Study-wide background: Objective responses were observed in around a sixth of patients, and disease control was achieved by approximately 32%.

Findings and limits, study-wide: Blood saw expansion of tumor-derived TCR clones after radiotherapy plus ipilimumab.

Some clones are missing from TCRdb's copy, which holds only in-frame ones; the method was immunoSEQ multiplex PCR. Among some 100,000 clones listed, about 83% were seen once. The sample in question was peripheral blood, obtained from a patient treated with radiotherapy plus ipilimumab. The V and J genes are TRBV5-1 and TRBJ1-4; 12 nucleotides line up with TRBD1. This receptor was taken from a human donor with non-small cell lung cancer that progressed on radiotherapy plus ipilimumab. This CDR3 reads CASSLVLSGDRGREKLFF. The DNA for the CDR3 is TGCGCCAGCAGCTTGGTCTTAAGTGGGGACAGGGGGCGGGAAAAACTGTTTTTT.